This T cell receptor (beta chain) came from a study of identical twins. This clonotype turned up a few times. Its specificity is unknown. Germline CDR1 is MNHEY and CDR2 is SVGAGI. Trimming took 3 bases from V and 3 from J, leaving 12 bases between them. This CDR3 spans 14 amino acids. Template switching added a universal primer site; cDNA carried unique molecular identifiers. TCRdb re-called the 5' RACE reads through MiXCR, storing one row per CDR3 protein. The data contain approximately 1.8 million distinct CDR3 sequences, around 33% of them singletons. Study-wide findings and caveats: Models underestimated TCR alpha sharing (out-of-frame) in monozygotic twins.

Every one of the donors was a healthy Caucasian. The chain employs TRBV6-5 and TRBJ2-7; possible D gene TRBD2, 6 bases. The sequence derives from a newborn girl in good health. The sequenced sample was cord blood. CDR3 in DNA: TGTGCCAGCAGTTATTACTTGGGACTCTACGAGCAGTACTTC. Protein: CASSYYLGLYEQYF.